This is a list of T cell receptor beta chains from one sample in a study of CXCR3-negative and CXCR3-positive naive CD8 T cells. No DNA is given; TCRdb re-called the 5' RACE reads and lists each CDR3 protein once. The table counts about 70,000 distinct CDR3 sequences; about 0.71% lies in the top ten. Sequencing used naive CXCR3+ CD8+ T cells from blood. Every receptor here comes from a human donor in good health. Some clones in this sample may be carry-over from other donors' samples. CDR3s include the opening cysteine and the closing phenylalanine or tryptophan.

cdr3_aa: CASSLVGSGDISTDTQYF
v_call: TRBV7-2
j_call: TRBJ2-3

cdr3_aa: CAISDPSDRGRPGNTIYF
v_call: TRBV10-3
j_call: TRBJ1-3

cdr3_aa: CASSLVGQVVLNEQFF
v_call: TRBV5-1
j_call: TRBJ2-1

cdr3_aa: CASSYSPFKGAETQYF
v_call: TRBV6-2/TRBV6-3
j_call: TRBJ2-5

cdr3_aa: CASSESNYNEQFF
v_call: TRBV10-2
j_call: TRBJ2-1

cdr3_aa: CASSPHSDRGSHPGELFF
v_call: TRBV7-3
j_call: TRBJ2-2

cdr3_aa: CSVESVYGYTF
v_call: TRBV29-1
j_call: TRBJ1-2

cdr3_aa: CASSQPAGEETQYF
v_call: TRBV13
j_call: TRBJ2-5

cdr3_aa: CSVEDRGGDYNYGYTF
v_call: TRBV29-1
j_call: TRBJ1-2

cdr3_aa: CASSQDRGGGAYNEQFF
v_call: TRBV4-3
j_call: TRBJ2-1

cdr3_aa: CSVEVRDIMGLAVDEQFF
v_call: TRBV29-1
j_call: TRBJ2-1

cdr3_aa: CASSFTQEPSPLHF
v_call: TRBV7-6
j_call: TRBJ1-6

cdr3_aa: CASSLLAGGTDTQYF
v_call: TRBV7-6
j_call: TRBJ2-3

cdr3_aa: CASSAVSMHEQETQYF
v_call: TRBV25-1
j_call: TRBJ2-5

cdr3_aa: CASSGYRGGELFF
v_call: TRBV6-5
j_call: TRBJ2-2

cdr3_aa: CASSYEAGGPYNEQFF
v_call: TRBV5-1
j_call: TRBJ2-1